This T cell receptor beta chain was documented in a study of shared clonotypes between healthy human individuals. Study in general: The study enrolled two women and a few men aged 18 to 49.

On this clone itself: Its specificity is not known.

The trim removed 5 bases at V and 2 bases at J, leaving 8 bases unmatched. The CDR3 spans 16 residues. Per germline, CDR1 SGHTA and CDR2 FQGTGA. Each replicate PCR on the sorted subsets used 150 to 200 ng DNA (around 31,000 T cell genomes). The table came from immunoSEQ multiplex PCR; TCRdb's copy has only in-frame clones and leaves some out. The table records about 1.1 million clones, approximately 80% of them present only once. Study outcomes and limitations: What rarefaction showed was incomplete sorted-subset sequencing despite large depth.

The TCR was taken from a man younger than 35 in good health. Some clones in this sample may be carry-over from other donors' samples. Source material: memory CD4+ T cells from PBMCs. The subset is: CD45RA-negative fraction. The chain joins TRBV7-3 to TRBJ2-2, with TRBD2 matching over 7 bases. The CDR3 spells CASSPIAGVNTGELFF. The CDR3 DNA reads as TGTGCCAGCAGCCCGATAGCGGGTGTAAACACCGGGGAGCTGTTTTTT.